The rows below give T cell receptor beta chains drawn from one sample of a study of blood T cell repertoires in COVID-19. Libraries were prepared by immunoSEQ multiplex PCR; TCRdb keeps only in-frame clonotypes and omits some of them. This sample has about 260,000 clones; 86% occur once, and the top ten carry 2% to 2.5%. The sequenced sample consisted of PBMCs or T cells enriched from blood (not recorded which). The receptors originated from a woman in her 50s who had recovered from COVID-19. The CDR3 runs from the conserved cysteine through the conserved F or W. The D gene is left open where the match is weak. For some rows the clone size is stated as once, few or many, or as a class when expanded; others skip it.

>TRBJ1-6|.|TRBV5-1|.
CASSPLTGVANSPLHF
TGCGCCAGCAGCCCCCTGACGGGGGTTGCTAATTCACCCCTCCACTTT
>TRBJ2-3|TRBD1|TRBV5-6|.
CASSLERQGKQYF
TGTGCCAGCAGCCTTGAGAGACAGGGAAAACAGTATTTT
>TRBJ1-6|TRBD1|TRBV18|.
CASSPSDRGFAPLHF
TGTGCCAGCTCACCATCGGACAGGGGGTTCGCACCCCTCCACTTT
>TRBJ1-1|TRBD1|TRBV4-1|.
CASSDRTGGLNTEAFF
TGCGCCAGCAGCGACAGGACAGGGGGATTGAACACTGAAGCTTTCTTT
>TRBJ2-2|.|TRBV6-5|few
CASSYSGIYTGELFF
TGTGCCAGCAGTTACTCCGGGATATACACCGGGGAGCTGTTTTTT
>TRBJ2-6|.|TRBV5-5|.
CASSFHGASSGANVLTF
TGTGCCAGCAGCTTTCATGGGGCAAGCTCTGGGGCCAACGTCCTGACTTTC
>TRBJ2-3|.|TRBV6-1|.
CASSEPGGGTDTQYF
TGTGCCAGCAGTGAACCAGGAGGGGGCACAGATACGCAGTATTTT
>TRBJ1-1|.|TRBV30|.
CAWSLGGTEAFF
TGTGCCTGGTCACTCGGGGGCACTGAAGCTTTCTTT
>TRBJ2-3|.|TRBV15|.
CATRGGTDTQYF
TGTGCCACCAGAGGAGGCACAGATACGCAGTATTTT
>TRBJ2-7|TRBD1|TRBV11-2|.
CASSSGTAYEQYF
TGTGCCAGCAGCTCCGGGACAGCCTACGAGCAGTACTTC
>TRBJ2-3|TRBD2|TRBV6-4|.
CASKTSGGAATDTQYF
TGTGCCAGCAAAACTAGCGGGGGAGCCGCGACGGATACGCAGTATTTT
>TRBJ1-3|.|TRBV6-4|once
CATGNSGNTIYF
TGTGCCACCGGGAACTCTGGAAACACCATATATTTT
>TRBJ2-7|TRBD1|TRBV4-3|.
CASSQELPRAGGYEQYF
TGCGCCAGCAGCCAAGAACTCCCTCGGGCAGGGGGCTACGAGCAGTACTTC
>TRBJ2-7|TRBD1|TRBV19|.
CASSMLVRQGAYEQYF
TGTGCCAGTAGTATGTTGGTGCGACAGGGGGCCTACGAGCAGTACTTC
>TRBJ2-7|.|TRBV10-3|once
CAISEEVRAFEQYF
TGTGCCATCAGTGAGGAAGTGAGGGCTTTCGAGCAGTACTTC
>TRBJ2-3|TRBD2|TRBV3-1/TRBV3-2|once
CASSTNSMLAGGRGTDTQYF
TGTGCCAGCAGCACAAATAGCATGCTAGCGGGAGGGAGGGGCACAGATACGCAGTATTTT
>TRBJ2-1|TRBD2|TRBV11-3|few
CASSSLIRASGWNEQFF
TGTGCCAGCAGCTCCTTAATCAGGGCTAGCGGGTGGAATGAGCAGTTCTTC
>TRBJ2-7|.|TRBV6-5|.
CASSSPTAYEQYF
TGTGCCAGCAGTTCGCCGACAGCCTACGAGCAGTACTTC
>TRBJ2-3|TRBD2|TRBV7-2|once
CASAPRTSPTDTQYF
TGTGCCAGCGCCCCCCGGACTAGCCCAACAGATACGCAGTATTTT
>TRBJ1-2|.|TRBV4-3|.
CASSQVPQDTNYGYTF
TGCGCCAGCAGCCAAGTTCCGCAGGATACTAACTATGGCTACACCTTC
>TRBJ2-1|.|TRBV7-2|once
CASSQGGGRQFF
TGTGCCAGCAGCCAAGGGGGAGGGAGGCAGTTCTTC
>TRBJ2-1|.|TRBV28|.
CASKRREAGYNEQFF
TGTGCCAGCAAGCGGAGGGAGGCGGGCTACAATGAGCAGTTCTTC
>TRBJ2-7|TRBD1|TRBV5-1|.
CASSLARTGGPHEQYF
TGCGCCAGCAGCTTGGCCAGGACAGGGGGCCCCCACGAGCAGTACTTC
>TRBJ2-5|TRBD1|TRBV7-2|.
CASSPTPGGGQTQYF
TGTGCCAGCAGCCCAACCCCAGGGGGCGGTCAGACCCAGTACTTC
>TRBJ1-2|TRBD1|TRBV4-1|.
CASSQSGTGDYGYTF
TGCGCCAGCAGCCAATCCGGGACAGGGGACTATGGCTACACCTTC
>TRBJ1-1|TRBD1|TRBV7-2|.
CASSPSGTGRGNTEAFF
TGTGCCAGCAGTCCTTCGGGGACAGGGAGAGGGAACACTGAAGCTTTCTTT
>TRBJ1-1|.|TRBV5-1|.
CASSLGGLGTEAFF
TGCGCCAGCAGCTTGGGAGGGTTGGGCACTGAAGCTTTCTTT
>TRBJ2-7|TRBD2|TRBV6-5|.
CASTLLAGGPYEQYF
TGTGCCAGCACCTTACTAGCGGGAGGCCCCTACGAGCAGTACTTC
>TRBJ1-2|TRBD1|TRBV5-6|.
CASSRQGYYGYTF
TGTGCCAGCAGCCGACAGGGGTACTATGGCTACACCTTC
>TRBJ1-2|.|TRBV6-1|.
CASSDGGVVNYGYTF
TGTGCCAGCAGTGACGGAGGGGTGGTAAACTATGGCTACACCTTC
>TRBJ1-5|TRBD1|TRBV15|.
CATSPGTGPGQPQHF
TGTGCCACCAGTCCCGGGACAGGGCCCGGTCAGCCCCAGCATTTT
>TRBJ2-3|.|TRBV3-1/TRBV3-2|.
CASALVKYDTQYF
TGTGCCAGCGCACTAGTGAAGTATGATACGCAGTATTTT